Listed here are 18 T cell receptor beta chains from one sample, sequenced in a study of shared clonotypes between healthy human individuals. Libraries were prepared by immunoSEQ multiplex PCR; TCRdb keeps only in-frame clonotypes and omits some of them. Among over a million clones listed, around 74% were seen once. Sample: memory CD4+ T cells sorted from blood. The subset: CD45RA-negative fraction. The receptors originated from a man in his late teens or twenties in good health.

The gene calls are TRBV9 and TRBJ2-2; TRBD1 is a possible D gene (5 bases). Trimming left V 0 bases short and J 1 base short, with 10 bases between. The CDR3 extends over 16 amino acids. The germline gives CDR1 SGDLS, CDR2 YYNGEE. This chain's CDR3 is CASSVAPGQNTGELFF. CDR3 DNA sequence: TGTGCCAGCAGCGTAGCTCCCGGACAGAACACCGGGGAGCTGTTTTTT. The variable domain in full, with the rest retrieved from reference TRBV9 and TRBJ2-2, is DSGVTQTPKHLITATGQRVTLRCSPRSGDLSVYWYQQSLDQGLQFLIQYYNGEERAKGNILERFSAQQFPDLHSELNLSSLELGDSALYFCASSVAPGQNTGELFFGEGSRLTVL.

This clone occurred once. The V and J genes are TRBV5-1 and TRBJ2-1, with D unresolved. The ends were cut back, 0 bases at V and 1 base at J, with 8 bases in the middle. CDR3 size: 15 residues. Germline V gene sequence: CDR1 SGHRS, CDR2 YFSETQ. The CDR3 loop reads CASSLDDGSYNEQFF. CDR3 DNA: TGCGCCAGCAGCTTGGACGACGGTTCCTACAATGAGCAGTTCTTC.

Concerning this clone itself: In the same sample, other DNA sequences code for this CDR3. The chain uses TRBV11-2 and TRBJ1-5, with D hard to call. The CDR3 contains 13 residues. From germline, CDR1 is SGHAT and CDR2 FQNNGV. Trimming removed 4 bases at V and 2 bases at J, with 6 bases between. This chain's CDR3 is CASSSQGNQPQHF. CDR3 DNA sequence: TGTGCCAGCAGCTCGCAGGGCAATCAGCCCCAGCATTTT.

The CDR3 region has the DNA TGTGCCAGCAGTGCGCAGATTTTGGGAGGCTACACCTTC. This encodes CASSAQILGGYTF. The rearrangement uses TRBV6-1 and TRBJ1-2; no firm D call. Trimming removed 4 bases from V and 8 bases from J, with 14 bases in between. CDR1 MNHNS and CDR2 SASEGT come from the germline V gene. The CDR3 is 13 residues long.

V is TRBV27 and J is TRBJ2-2; 9 bases map to TRBD1. The V and J ends lost 7 bases and 4 bases, in that order; junction bases with no gene match: 13. The V gene's germline CDR1 is MNHEY and CDR2 SMNVEV (reference sequence). The CDR3 runs 17 residues. The DNA for the CDR3 is TGTGCCAGCAACCTGGAGTGGGACAGGGCGACCACCGGGGAGCTGTTTTTT. This gives the protein CASNLEWDRATTGELFF.

This sequence joins TRBV5-1 and TRBJ2-1; the D gene is possibly TRBD1 (6 bases). The CDR3 is made up of 16 amino acids. CDR1 and CDR2 from the germline V gene are SGHRS and YFSETQ. Deletions cut 4 bases from V and 0 bases from J, with 14 bases between. The CDR3 here is CASSRDIGDSYNEQFF. CDR3 sequence (DNA): TGCGCCAGCAGCCGGGACATTGGGGACTCCTACAATGAGCAGTTCTTC. The full variable domain, completed using reference TRBV5-1 and TRBJ2-1, is KAGVTQTPRYLIKTRGQQVTLSCSPISGHRSVSWYQQTPGQGLQFLFEYFSETQRNKGNFPGRFSGRQFSNSRSEMNVSTLELGDSALYLCASSRDIGDSYNEQFFGPGTRLTVL.

The genes are TRBV7-9 and TRBJ1-6; D is unclear. V was trimmed by 0 bases and J by 10 bases, leaving 16 bases between them. The CDR3 loop spans 16 amino acids. CDR1 is SEHNR, CDR2 FQNEAQ, per germline (reference sequence). The CDR3 nucleotides are TGTGCCAGCAGCTTAGCTTTGCAGCAGGATGGATCACCCCTCCACTTT. Translated, it gives CASSLALQQDGSPLHF.

This clone was recorded at least ten times. The CDR3 reads CAPEDRANEQYF. The CDR3 DNA sequence: TGTGCCCCCGAGGACAGGGCTAACGAGCAGTACTTC. V gene TRBV5-4 combines with J gene TRBJ2-7; 8 bases are shared with TRBD1. In germline, CDR1 is SGHNT, CDR2 YYREEE (reference sequence). Trimming at V came to 10 bases and at J to 5 bases, leaving 8 bases not matched to a gene. This CDR3 has 12 amino acids.

The CDR3 loop is CARSFCTVRGLQETQYF. Here the CDR3 DNA reads TGTGCCAGAAGCTTCTGCACAGTACGGGGGCTTCAAGAGACCCAGTACTTC. V is TRBV5-3 and J is TRBJ2-5; perhaps D is TRBD1 or TRBD2 (6 bases each). TRBV5-3 has ORF status, its function being uncertain. Trimming took 2 bases from V and 2 from J, leaving 19 bases between them. The CDR3 length is 17 residues.

J is TRBJ1-2 and V is TRBV7-6; tentative D call: TRBD1 (6 bases). Trimming removed 2 bases from V and 9 bases from J, with 13 bases in between. The CDR3 loop spans 13 amino acids. Per germline, CDR1 SGHVS and CDR2 FNYEAQ. CDR3: CASSLNQGSSYTF. As DNA, the CDR3 is TGTGCCAGCAGCTTAAACCAGGGGAGTAGCTACACCTTC.

This clone has just a few counts. The V call is TRBV29-1, the J call TRBJ1-2; tentative D call: TRBD1 (6 bases). Germline CDR1 reads SQVTM; CDR2 reads ANQGSEA. This CDR3 has 13 amino acids. V shed 6 bases and J shed 8 bases, with 19 bases lying between them. CDR3 sequence (DNA): TGCAGCGTCCACCCACAGGGTGGGGGAGGCTACACCTTC. As protein: CSVHPQGGGGYTF. The variable domain in full, with the rest retrieved from reference TRBV29-1 and TRBJ1-2, is SAVISQKPSRDICQRGTSLTIQCQVDSQVTMMFWYRQQPGQSLTLIATANQGSEATYESGFVIDKFPISRPNLTFSTLTVSNMSPEDSSIYLCSVHPQGGGGYTFGSGTRLTVV.

The chain has TRBV7-8 and TRBJ2-1; tentative D call: TRBD2 (6 bases). The germline CDR1 and CDR2 sequences are SGHVS and FQNEAQ. This CDR3 is 15 amino acids long. The V gene lost 10 bases and the J gene lost 10 bases, with 26 bases spanning the gap. For the CDR3, the DNA is TGTGCCACCAACCCCTACCGGGAGTATGTCTGGGAGCAGTTCTTC. This codes for CATNPYREYVWEQFF. The full variable domain, in which reference TRBV7-8 and TRBJ2-1 provide the parts outside the CDR3, is GAGVSQSPRYKVAKRGQDVALRCDPISGHVSLFWYQQALGQGPEFLTYFQNEAQLDKSGLPSDRFFAERPEGSVSTLKIQRTQQEDSAVYLCATNPYREYVWEQFFGPGTRLTVL.

The chain joins TRBV6-5 to TRBJ1-2; tentatively, D is TRBD1 (5 bases). Trimming cost V 3 bases and J 2 bases, with 10 bases left between them. The germline V gene encodes CDR1 MNHEY and CDR2 SVGAGI. The CDR3 length is 14 residues. CDR3 DNA sequence: TGTGCCAGCAGTTATTCCGGGGACAACTATGGCTACACCTTC. Residues: CASSYSGDNYGYTF.

This clone was observed a single time. The chain links TRBV7-8 to TRBJ2-7; 7 bases line up with TRBD2. This CDR3 is built from 15 residues. V dropped 5 bases and J dropped 0; count of bases not matched to a gene: 7. Germline V gene data show CDR1 as SGHVS and CDR2 as FQNEAQ. The CDR3 sequence is CASSSPGGSSYEQYF. In DNA form, the CDR3 reads TGTGCCAGCAGCAGTCCCGGGGGGAGCTCCTACGAGCAGTACTTC.

This clone was observed once. The rearrangement joins TRBV5-1 to TRBJ1-3; weak D call: TRBD1 (5 bases). The CDR3 loop spans 19 amino acids. V lost 3 bases and J lost 0, with 22 bases in between. Germline loops: CDR1 SGHRS, CDR2 YFSETQ. CDR3 coding DNA: TGCGCCAGCAGCTACCCACGGGGGACGAAGGGAAACTCTGGAAACACCATATATTTT. Translation gives CASSYPRGTKGNSGNTIYF.

The chain couples TRBV19 to TRBJ2-3; TRBD2 matches at 8 bases. The J segment lost 0 bases and the V segment lost 2 bases, leaving 4 bases of the junction unmatched. Germline V gene lookup returns CDR1 LNHDA and CDR2 SQIVND (reference sequence). The CDR3 consists of 16 residues. This CDR3 is CASSILLAGSTDTQYF. In DNA, the CDR3 is TGTGCCAGTAGTATATTATTAGCGGGGAGCACAGATACGCAGTATTTT.

This clone was found a few times. This sequence joins TRBV11-2 and TRBJ1-5; weak D call: TRBD1 (6 bases). V was clipped by 5 bases and J by 7 bases, with 12 bases between them. The CDR3 covers 13 residues. Germline CDR1 is SGHAT and CDR2 is FQNNGV. The CDR3 DNA is TGTGCCAGCAGCGTAACAGGGATGCAGCCCCAGCATTTT. Protein sequence: CASSVTGMQPQHF.

The genes are TRBV6-5 and TRBJ1-2, with no clear D. V lost 6 bases, J lost 7 bases, and 12 bases lay in between. The germline V gene encodes CDR1 MNHEY and CDR2 SVGAGI. This CDR3 has 12 residues. This chain's CDR3 is CASRTSDFGYTF. CDR3 DNA sequence: TGTGCCAGCAGGACCTCGGACTTTGGCTACACCTTC.